This note documents a single T cell receptor (beta chain) sequence. The data are from a study of blood T cell repertoires in COVID-19. Study summary: PBMCs, B-cell-depleted T cells, or T cells were the source of the cDNA or gDNA that made up the material.

As processed by the authors: Amplification from reference gene primers served as the basis for estimated nucleated cell counts. The assay was immunoSEQ multiplex PCR, and TCRdb's table has in-frame clones only and misses some. From that table come the V and J calls and clone size; the DNA was used to work out D and trimming. Of about 290,000 clones listed, approximately 80% are singletons. V dropped 8 bases and J dropped 1 base, with 12 bases sitting between them. Germline V gene data show CDR1 as SGHTA and CDR2 as FQGNSA. The CDR3 sequence is 14 residues long. The sample taken for sequencing was peripheral blood. The TCR originated in a woman aged 50 to 65 with active or convalescent COVID-19. The genes are TRBV7-2 and TRBJ1-3, with D possibly being TRBD1 (6 bases). The CDR3 protein is CASSGVVSGNTIYF. The CDR3 DNA reads as TGTGCCAGCTCAGGGGTTGTTTCTGGAAACACCATATATTTT.